The 8 T cell receptor beta chains reported below all come from one sample, sequenced in a study of cytomegalovirus exposure and HLA in healthy donors. The PCR contained 60 Vbeta and 13 Jbeta primers. The repertoire was sequenced with immunoSEQ multiplex PCR; TCRdb's copy has only in-frame clones and lacks some. The profile covers just under 70,000 clones, with 70% to 90% appearing a single time and approximately 7% taken by the ten largest. The sample was PBMCs. These receptors originate from a human donor in good health.

The chain is built from TRBV7-2 and TRBJ2-7; 9 nucleotides line up with TRBD1. Unmatched junction bases numbered 9, after V lost 4 bases and J lost 5 bases. Germline loops: CDR1 SGHTA, CDR2 FQGNSA. This CDR3 is 15 amino acids long. The CDR3 reads CASSSLTGGENEQYF. For the CDR3, the DNA is TGTGCCAGCAGCTCGCTCACAGGGGGCGAGAACGAGCAGTACTTC.

The CDR3 nucleotides are TGTGCCAGCAGCCAAGGGGGCAGGGCCCTGAAGGCTTTCTTT. This encodes CASSQGGRALKAFF. V usage is TRBV14 and J usage is TRBJ1-1; a possible D gene is TRBD1 (5 bases). The ends were cut back, 1 base at V and 11 bases at J, with 17 bases in the middle. The germline V gene encodes CDR1 SGHDN and CDR2 FVKESK. CDR3 size: 14 residues.

The V call is TRBV5-1, the J call TRBJ2-1, with 8 bases aligning to TRBD2. Trimming took 4 bases from V and 6 from J; bases not matched to a gene: 21. Looked up from germline, CDR1 is SGHRS and CDR2 is YFSETQ. This CDR3 region has 19 residues. The CDR3 nucleotides read TGCGCCAGCAGCCCTCAGCCGGTGGGGCGGGGGGCCAATCGCAATGAGCAGTTCTTC. Amino acids: CASSPQPVGRGANRNEQFF.

This clone appeared once. V usage is TRBV6-5 and J usage is TRBJ1-6; D perhaps matches TRBD1 (6 bases). V was trimmed by 0 bases and J by 10 bases, leaving 16 bases between them. This CDR3 has 16 residues. Per germline, CDR1 MNHEY and CDR2 SVGAGI. The CDR3 sequence: CASSYSFGDTLSPLHF. CDR3 nucleotide sequence: TGTGCCAGCAGTTACTCTTTTGGGGACACACTATCACCCCTCCACTTT.

The rearrangement links TRBV5-6 to TRBJ2-5; 7 bases line up with TRBD2. Per the germline V gene, CDR1 is SGHDT and CDR2 is YYEEEE. The CDR3 extends over 16 amino acids. Trimming took 7 bases from V and 1 from J; bases not matched to a gene: 13. For the CDR3, the DNA is TGTGCCAGCCACATGGGGGGGAGAGGGGCCCAAGAGACCCAGTACTTC. As protein: CASHMGGRGAQETQYF.

This clone was counted between two and nine times. The J gene is TRBJ1-1, the V gene TRBV18; D uncertain. CDR3 size: 13 residues. V was pared by 1 base and J by 5 bases, with 8 bases between. Germline CDR1 and CDR2: KGHSH and LQKENI. CDR3 amino acids: CASSPQGGTEAFF. Here the CDR3 DNA reads TGTGCCAGCTCACCACAGGGAGGTACTGAAGCTTTCTTT. The full variable domain, completed using reference TRBV18 and TRBJ1-1, is NAGVMQNPRHLVRRRGQEARLRCSPMKGHSHVYWYRQLPEEGLKFMVYLQKENIIDESGMPKERFSAEFPKEGPSILRIQQVVRGDSAAYFCASSPQGGTEAFFGQGTRLTVV.

The rearrangement links TRBV5-1 to TRBJ2-3, with D unresolved. With 0 bases removed from V and 6 bases from J, the gap between germline ends came to 5 bases. Germline-derived CDR1 and CDR2 are SGHRS and YFSETQ. The CDR3 sequence is 12 residues long. CDR3 protein: CASSLDSDTQYF. CDR3 sequence (DNA): TGCGCCAGCAGCTTGGACTCGGATACGCAGTATTTT.

The gene calls are TRBV5-1 and TRBJ1-1; 9 bases fit TRBD1. V dropped 0 bases and J dropped 11; count of bases not matched to a gene: 8. This CDR3 contains 14 residues. CDR1 and CDR2 from the germline V gene are SGHRS and YFSETQ. As DNA, the CDR3 is TGCGCCAGCAGCTTGGGACGGACAGGGGAGAGGGCTTTCTTT. Its protein product is CASSLGRTGERAFF.